This passage covers 6 T cell receptor beta chains from one sample sequenced in a study of OX40 agonist ivuxolimab in advanced cancers. Method: immunoSEQ multiplex PCR; TCRdb's copy keeps in-frame clones and lacks some. The table has around 45,000 clones, around nine tenths seen once. Sequencing used CD4+ or CD8+ T cells sorted from blood, obtained in a trial of the OX40 agonist ivuxolimab. The receptors were sampled from an adult with an advanced solid tumor such as melanoma, head and neck, liver or kidney cancer.

The CDR3: CASSEAGVRETQYF. In DNA form, the CDR3 reads TGTGCCAGCAGTGAGGCAGGGGTTCGGGAGACCCAGTACTTC. This chain links TRBV2 with TRBJ2-5; the D gene is possibly TRBD1 (6 bases). V lost 3 bases and J 5 bases, leaving 13 bases between the germline ends. Germline CDR1 is SNHLY and CDR2 is FYNNEI. This CDR3 has 14 amino acids.

This clone was observed a single time. This chain connects TRBV9 to TRBJ2-3; TRBD2 matches at 12 bases. The CDR3 length is 20 residues. Trimming cost V 0 bases and J 4 bases; bases outside gene matches: 15. From germline, CDR1 is SGDLS and CDR2 YYNGEE. CDR3 in DNA: TGTGCCAGCAGCGTAGAGGTTGAAACGGGACTAGCGGGTCGGGCAGATACGCAGTATTTT. Translating it yields CASSVEVETGLAGRADTQYF.

The rearrangement joins TRBV27 to TRBJ2-1; D assignment may be TRBD1 or TRBD2 (5 bases each). Germline V lookup: CDR1 MNHEY, CDR2 SMNVEV (reference sequence). This CDR3 contains 13 residues. V lost 6 bases and J 10 bases, leaving 16 bases between the germline ends. The CDR3 region has the DNA TGTGCCAGCAGCCTGCGGGCAAGGGGAGAGCAGTTCTTC. Its translation: CASSLRARGEQFF.

The J gene is TRBJ1-3, the V gene TRBV28; TRBD1 agrees at 7 bases. The CDR3 covers 13 residues. V shed 4 bases, J shed 5 bases, and the junction held 2 bases outside the gene matches. Germline CDR1 reads MDHEN; CDR2 reads SYDVKM. Here the CDR3 DNA reads TGTGCCAGCAGTTCGACAGGGAGAAACACCATATATTTT. This codes for CASSSTGRNTIYF.

This clone was detected only a few times. J is TRBJ2-2 and V is TRBV7-3, with 7 positions matching TRBD2. Per germline, CDR1 SGHTA and CDR2 FQGTGA. The CDR3 is 17 amino acids. J was trimmed by 6 bases and V by 4 bases; bases with no gene match: 14. CDR3 DNA sequence: TGTGCCAGCAGCTCAGCTGCGGGTGGGAGGGCTGCCGGGGAGCTGTTTTTT. Translated: CASSSAAGGRAAGELFF.

The V and J genes are TRBV6-1 and TRBJ2-3; D not certain. V dropped 8 bases and J dropped 0 bases, with 6 bases sitting between them. This CDR3 region has 12 residues. Germline CDR1 and CDR2: MNHNS and SASEGT. The CDR3 reads CASRYSTDTQYF. For the CDR3, the DNA is TGTGCCAGCCGTTATAGCACAGATACGCAGTATTTT.